These 11 T cell receptor beta chains were all obtained from the same sample, sequenced in a study of control samples from healthy donors and cancer patients. Using immunoSEQ multiplex PCR, the repertoire was profiled, and TCRdb retains in-frame clones only, with some absent. The sample has about 39,000 clones; around 78% are singletons. The sample comprised blood. These receptors were obtained from a man aged 55 to 70 in good health.

This rearrangement joins TRBV11-2 to TRBJ2-1, with D perhaps TRBD2 (6 bases). This CDR3 is 15 amino acids long. From germline, CDR1 is SGHAT and CDR2 FQNNGV. V lost 4 bases and J lost 10, with 20 bases in between. The CDR3: CASSYGLNGRGEQFF. Written as DNA, the CDR3 is TGTGCCAGCAGCTATGGACTGAACGGGAGAGGAGAGCAGTTCTTC.

The chain combines TRBV4-3 with TRBJ1-6; no clear D gene. The ends were cut back, 1 base at V and 0 bases at J, with 13 bases in the middle. CDR1 is LGHNA, CDR2 YSLEER, per germline. The CDR3 is 18 amino acids. The CDR3 DNA sequence: TGCGCCAGCAGCCAAGGGTTGGCCAAGAGCTCCTATAATTCACCCCTCCACTTT. This codes for CASSQGLAKSSYNSPLHF.

The rearrangement joins TRBV9 to TRBJ1-1, with TRBD1 matching over 7 bases. CDR1 is SGDLS, CDR2 YYNGEE, per germline. This CDR3 region has 14 residues. Trimming at V came to 4 bases and at J to 8 bases, leaving 11 bases not matched to a gene. Written as DNA, the CDR3 is TGTGCCAGCAGCCCCCGAATGGTAGGGGGCGAAGCTTTCTTT. Protein sequence: CASSPRMVGGEAFF. The variable domain in full, with the rest retrieved from reference TRBV9 and TRBJ1-1, is DSGVTQTPKHLITATGQRVTLRCSPRSGDLSVYWYQQSLDQGLQFLIQYYNGEERAKGNILERFSAQQFPDLHSELNLSSLELGDSALYFCASSPRMVGGEAFFGQGTRLTVV.

J is TRBJ2-2 and V is TRBV21-1; the tabulated D call, TRBD2, remains unverified against the DNA. TRBV21-1 is shown as a pseudogene. The CDR3 sequence is 17 residues long. CDR3 sequence: CASSKARLAGPTGELFF. In DNA form, the CDR3 reads TGTGCCAGCAGCAAAGCTAGGCTAGCGGGCCCAACCGGGGAGCTGTTTTTT.

This chain links TRBV27 with TRBJ1-1, with 9 nucleotides matching TRBD1. The J segment lost 4 bases and the V segment lost 4 bases, leaving 7 bases of the junction unmatched. This CDR3 spans 15 amino acids. Germline V gene data show CDR1 as MNHEY and CDR2 as SMNVEV (reference sequence). The CDR3 loop is CASSSFATGGTEAFF. The DNA for the CDR3 is TGTGCCAGCAGTTCATTCGCGACAGGGGGCACTGAAGCTTTCTTT.

The chain employs TRBV10-3 and TRBJ1-5, with a weak D call TRBD1 (5 bases). Germline loops: CDR1 ENHRY, CDR2 SYGVKD. With 3 bases removed from V and 7 bases from J, the gap between germline ends came to 13 bases. The CDR3 loop spans 14 amino acids. The CDR3 spells CAISDWGGSQPQHF. As DNA, the CDR3 is TGTGCCATCAGTGATTGGGGGGGGAGCCAGCCCCAGCATTTT.

The chain uses TRBV6-5 and TRBJ2-7; TRBD1 agrees at 12 bases. From germline, CDR1 is MNHEY and CDR2 SVGAGI. The CDR3 has 15 residues. The ends lost 7 bases at V and 6 bases at J; junction bases unmatched: 10. The CDR3 loop reads CASIRGGTGGGEQYF. The CDR3 nucleotides are TGTGCCAGCATTCGGGGCGGGACAGGGGGCGGCGAGCAGTACTTC.

The rearrangement links TRBV15 to TRBJ1-2; possibly TRBD1 for D (6 bases). The CDR3 spans 14 residues. Trimming took 1 base from V and 4 from J, leaving 10 bases between them. The germline V gene encodes CDR1 LNHNV and CDR2 YYDKDF (reference sequence). Here the CDR3 DNA reads TGTGCCACCAGCAGAGGCGGACAGCTCTATGGCTACACCTTC. Its protein is CATSRGGQLYGYTF.

The chain is built from TRBV7-2 and TRBJ2-3, with D unclear. Germline loops: CDR1 SGHTA, CDR2 FQGNSA. Trimming took 1 base from V and 6 from J, leaving 5 bases between them. This CDR3 region has 12 residues. CDR3 sequence (DNA): TGTGCCAGCAGCTTAGACCTCGATACGCAGTATTTT. As protein: CASSLDLDTQYF.

This clone came up a few times. The chain uses TRBV7-8 and TRBJ1-3, with 9 bases matching TRBD1. Unmatched junction bases numbered 4, after V lost 1 base and J lost 0 bases. Germline V lookup: CDR1 SGHVS, CDR2 FQNEAQ. This CDR3 has 17 residues. The DNA of the CDR3 is TGTGCCAGCAGCTTAGTTGGACAGGGGCCCTCTGGAAACACCATATATTTT. Translation: CASSLVGQGPSGNTIYF.

The chain links TRBV19 to TRBJ2-1, with D unresolved. The CDR3 is 16 amino acids. In germline, CDR1 is LNHDA, CDR2 SQIVND (reference sequence). V was pared by 5 bases and J by 0 bases, with 14 bases between. The CDR3 protein is CASSLLIRSSYNEQFF. For the CDR3, the DNA is TGTGCCAGTAGTCTCTTGATAAGGTCCTCCTACAATGAGCAGTTCTTC.